Listed below are T cell receptor beta chains from one sample, sequenced in a study of CD8 T cells in ankylosing spondylitis. TCRdb re-called the 5' RACE reads through MiXCR, storing one row per CDR3 protein. Of around 150,000 distinct CDR3 sequences listed, under 45% are singletons. The sample was synovial fluid, either unsorted or a sorted T cell fraction (not recorded which). The receptors derive from a male donor with ankylosing spondylitis. Each CDR3 is given with its conserved first and last residue. Each record gives: V gene, clone size, D gene, J gene, CDR3 protein, CDR3 DNA. The D gene is left open where the match is weak. Size tells how often a clone was seen (once, few, many) or the class of an expanded clone, and some rows leave it out.

TRBV2	-	-	TRBJ1-5	CASSVGVYSNQPQHF	TGTGCCAGCAGTGTCGGGGTCTATAGCAATCAGCCCCAGCATTTT
TRBV9	-	TRBD2	TRBJ2-1	CASSAWGLAGDNEQFF	TGTGCCAGCAGCGCCTGGGGACTAGCGGGAGACAATGAGCAGTTCTTC
TRBV12-3/TRBV12-4	-	TRBD1	TRBJ2-1	CASSPQTNRGWLDEQFF	TGTGCCAGCAGCCCCCAAACCAACAGGGGGTGGCTGGATGAGCAGTTCTTC
TRBV12-3/TRBV12-4	-	-	TRBJ1-5	CASSFICQPQHF	TGTGCCAGCAGTTTTATCTGTCAGCCCCAGCATTTT
TRBV10-3	few	TRBD2	TRBJ2-1	CAISESGLAGEKSDEQFF	TGTGCCATCAGTGAGTCCGGACTAGCGGGAGAAAAATCCGATGAGCAGTTCTTC
TRBV13	-	-	TRBJ2-1	CASSSSGTTGPGEQFF	TGTGCCAGCAGCTCATCAGGGACGACGGGCCCTGGCGAGCAGTTCTTC
TRBV18	few	-	TRBJ1-6	CASSQTRGRNSPLHF	TGTGCCAGCTCACAGACAAGAGGTCGTAATTCACCCCTCCACTTT
TRBV11-3	-	TRBD1	TRBJ2-7	CASSSGQGAGEQYF	TGTGCCAGCAGCTCGGGACAGGGGGCTGGCGAGCAGTACTTC
TRBV28	once	-	TRBJ2-7	CASTRWGGSVRYEQYF	TGTGCCAGCACTAGGTGGGGGGGCTCCGTTAGGTACGAGCAGTACTTC
TRBV7-8	-	-	TRBJ2-1	CASSPRGGGLTNEQFF	TGTGCCAGCAGCCCTCGAGGGGGGGGGCTGACCAATGAGCAGTTCTTC
TRBV5-1	many	TRBD2	TRBJ2-2	CASSSGLADGELFF	TGCGCCAGCAGCTCGGGACTAGCGGACGGGGAGCTGTTTTTT
TRBV11-2	few	-	TRBJ2-7	CASSLETTTSEQYF	TGTGCCAGCAGCTTAGAGACTACGACTAGCGAGCAGTACTTC
TRBV12-3/TRBV12-4	many	TRBD2	TRBJ2-1	CASIAGLSYNEQFF	TGTGCCAGCATAGCGGGCCTCTCCTACAATGAGCAGTTCTTC
TRBV28	-	TRBD1	TRBJ1-5	CASRWDRGGNQPQHF	TGTGCCAGCAGGTGGGACAGGGGAGGCAATCAGCCCCAGCATTTT
TRBV25-1	-	-	TRBJ2-7	CASTPGAGYEQYF	TGTGCCAGTACCCCGGGGGCGGGGTACGAGCAGTACTTC
TRBV15	many	-	TRBJ2-3	CATKNRLSDTQYF	TGTGCCACCAAAAACAGGTTATCAGATACGCAGTATTTT
TRBV20-1	-	-	TRBJ2-7	CSARGGVRQYF	TGCAGTGCTAGAGGGGGGGTGAGGCAGTACTTC
TRBV10-3	few	-	TRBJ1-1	CAISESDRLNTEAFF	TGTGCCATCAGTGAGTCAGACAGACTGAACACTGAAGCTTTCTTT
TRBV28	few	TRBD2	TRBJ2-5	CASSLFFFEREFFQETQYF	TGTGCCAGCAGTTTATTTTTTTTTGAGCGGGAGTTTTTCCAAGAGACCCAGTACTTC
TRBV20-1	few	-	TRBJ1-1	CSVLTHRDNTEAFF	TGCAGTGTATTAACTCACAGGGATAACACTGAAGCTTTCTTT
TRBV4-2	-	TRBD2	TRBJ2-7	CASSQDLGPGLAITYEQYF	TGTGCCAGCAGCCAAGATTTAGGACCGGGACTAGCGATCACCTACGAGCAGTACTTC
TRBV4-1	-	TRBD2	TRBJ2-3	CASSQGLAGGLLWTDTQYF	TGCGCCAGCAGCCAAGGACTAGCGGGGGGGCTCCTATGGACAGATACGCAGTATTTT
TRBV28	-	-	TRBJ2-7	CASSYPGPGEQYF	TGTGCCAGCAGTTACCCTGGCCCGGGCGAGCAGTACTTC
TRBV6-5	few	-	TRBJ1-2	CASSYGGNYGYTF	TGTGCCAGCAGTTACGGGGGAAACTATGGCTACACCTTC
TRBV12-3/TRBV12-4	-	TRBD2	TRBJ2-1	CASSFTGGYVNWQFF	TGTGCCAGCAGTTTCACGGGGGGGTACGTTAACTGGCAGTTCTTC
TRBV9	-	-	TRBJ2-1	CASSAPGRPYNEQFF	TGTGCCAGCAGCGCCCCGGGGAGGCCCTACAATGAGCAGTTCTTC
TRBV12-3/TRBV12-4	-	-	TRBJ2-7	CASRRTDFGNEQYF	TGTGCCAGCAGGCGTACAGATTTCGGAAACGAGCAGTACTTC
TRBV11-2	-	TRBD2	TRBJ2-1	CASSPVLFTSGSYNEQFF	TGTGCCAGCAGCCCCGTCCTCTTTACTAGCGGCTCCTACAATGAGCAGTTCTTC
TRBV6-1	once	-	TRBJ2-7	CASWGGHEQYF	TGTGCCAGCTGGGGAGGCCACGAGCAGTACTTC
TRBV4-3	-	-	TRBJ2-1	CASSQDCTLSSYNEQFF	TGCGCCAGCAGCCAAGATTGCACCCTGAGCTCCTACAATGAGCAGTTCTTC
TRBV13	-	TRBD1	TRBJ1-3	CASSSIAGQGARGNTIYF	TGTGCCAGCAGCTCGATAGCCGGACAGGGGGCTAGAGGAAACACCATATATTTT
TRBV11-1	-	-	TRBJ1-6	CASSLVGPDRISSYNSPLHF	TGTGCCAGCAGCTTAGTGGGCCCGGACCGAATTAGCTCCTATAATTCACCCCTCCACTTT
TRBV4-1	-	-	TRBJ1-3	CASSQGLRQSSGNTIYF	TGCGCCAGCAGCCAAGGCCTCCGACAGAGCTCTGGAAACACCATATATTTT
TRBV4-1	-	-	TRBJ1-2	CASSPIPHTNYGYTF	TGCGCCAGCAGCCCCATCCCGCATACCAACTATGGCTACACCTTC
TRBV4-1	-	-	TRBJ1-2	CASSHLLPTEYNGYTF	TGCGCCAGCAGCCACCTCCTTCCGACAGAATACAATGGCTACACCTTC
TRBV5-1	-	-	TRBJ1-3	CASSPQTASRNTIYF	TGCGCCAGCAGCCCGCAGACAGCAAGTAGAAACACCATATATTTT
TRBV7-4	-	-	TRBJ1-2	CASSLKAGSVGYTF	TGTGCCAGCAGCTTAAAAGCAGGGTCTGTTGGCTACACCTTC
TRBV6-2/TRBV6-3	-	TRBD2	TRBJ2-3	CASSRDYDTDTQYF	TGTGCCAGCAGCCGGGACTACGACACAGATACGCAGTATTTT
TRBV10-3	-	-	TRBJ1-2	CAISNRAFGYGYTF	TGTGCCATCAGTAACAGGGCATTTGGCTATGGCTACACCTTC
TRBV12-3/TRBV12-4	-	-	TRBJ2-2	CAISPLGELFF	TGTGCCATCAGTCCGCTCGGGGAGCTGTTTTTT
TRBV5-1	-	-	TRBJ2-2	CASSGQLNTGELFF	TGCGCCAGCAGCGGGCAACTGAACACCGGGGAGCTGTTTTTT
TRBV5-5	-	-	TRBJ2-7	CASSPEIHCYEQYF	TGTGCCAGCAGCCCGGAGATCCACTGCTACGAGCAGTACTTC
TRBV7-9	-	TRBD1	TRBJ1-2	CASSRRQGYHGYTF	TGTGCCAGCAGCAGACGACAGGGGTATCATGGCTACACCTTC
TRBV6-5	-	-	TRBJ1-2	CASSYSVLGFVGYTF	TGTGCCAGCAGTTACTCGGTTCTTGGGTTCGTTGGCTACACCTTC
TRBV28	-	-	TRBJ1-6	CASSLQPNSPLHF	TGTGCCAGCAGTTTACAGCCCAATTCACCCCTCCACTTT
TRBV7-8	few	TRBD1	TRBJ2-3	CASSLPLARTGGGLDTQYF	TGTGCCAGCAGCTTACCACTCGCCAGGACAGGGGGAGGATTAGATACGCAGTATTTT
TRBV7-9	-	TRBD1	TRBJ1-2	CASNITSVRGDYGYTF	TGTGCCAGCAACATTACGTCGGTCAGGGGGGACTATGGCTACACCTTC
TRBV12-3/TRBV12-4	few	TRBD2	TRBJ2-7	CASSGAGGLSYEQYF	TGTGCCAGCAGTGGGGCCGGGGGACTATCCTACGAGCAGTACTTC
TRBV7-2	-	-	TRBJ2-1	CASSLGGGGNEQFF	TGTGCCAGCAGCTTAGGGGGAGGCGGCAATGAGCAGTTCTTC
TRBV12-5	few	-	TRBJ1-2	CASGSPRVSLLGGYTF	TGTGCTAGTGGTTCCCCGCGGGTGAGCCTCTTAGGAGGCTACACCTTC
TRBV7-9	-	-	TRBJ1-1	CASSFPRVGNTEAFF	TGTGCCAGCAGCTTCCCAAGGGTGGGGAACACTGAAGCTTTCTTT
TRBV5-1	-	-	TRBJ2-7	CASSPGGSPYEQYF	TGCGCCAGCAGCCCCGGTGGGAGTCCCTACGAGCAGTACTTC
TRBV6-1	once	TRBD1	TRBJ1-5	CASSDHRGISQPQHF	TGTGCCAGCAGTGACCACAGGGGGATAAGTCAGCCCCAGCATTTT